The 11 T cell receptor beta chains listed next were all sequenced from one sample in a study of blood T cell repertoires in COVID-19. Generated by immunoSEQ multiplex PCR, the TCRdb table keeps only in-frame clones and is missing some. The sample shows under 200,000 clones, more than 75% of them seen only once. Sequencing input: peripheral blood. The receptors shown here come from a man aged 35-49 years with active or convalescent COVID-19.

The genes are TRBV6-2 or TRBV6-3 and TRBJ2-7; D gene unclear. Germline CDR1 is MNHEY and CDR2 is SVGEGT. V lost 10 bases to trimming and J lost 5 bases, with 12 bases between them. The CDR3 is 11 residues long. CDR3 in DNA: TGTGCCACCAGCCTGGTAGACGAGCAGTACTTC. It translates to CATSLVDEQYF.

The chain carries TRBV5-1 and TRBJ2-3; 8 positions match TRBD1. CDR1 is SGHRS, CDR2 YFSETQ, per germline. The J segment lost 6 bases and the V segment lost 2 bases, leaving 5 bases of the junction unmatched. This CDR3 comprises 14 residues. CDR3 in amino acids: CASSFTQGADTQYF. CDR3 in DNA: TGCGCCAGCAGCTTCACGCAGGGGGCTGATACGCAGTATTTT. Together with reference TRBV5-1 and TRBJ2-3, the CDR3 gives the full variable domain: KAGVTQTPRYLIKTRGQQVTLSCSPISGHRSVSWYQQTPGQGLQFLFEYFSETQRNKGNFPGRFSGRQFSNSRSEMNVSTLELGDSALYLCASSFTQGADTQYFGPGTRLTVL.

V and J are TRBV6-1 and TRBJ2-5; the match to TRBD1 covers 8 bases. CDR1 and CDR2 from the germline V gene are MNHNS and SASEGT. The CDR3 is 15 amino acids. V gave up 3 bases and J gave up 5 bases; unmatched junction bases: 8. The CDR3 DNA sequence: TGTGCCAGCAGTGAGTTCGCAGGGGGCGCGGAGACCCAGTACTTC. Residues: CASSEFAGGAETQYF.

This chain connects TRBV5-1 to TRBJ2-6, with unresolved D. The CDR3 spans 14 residues. V was trimmed by 4 bases and J by 4 bases, leaving 9 bases between them. Per germline, CDR1 SGHRS and CDR2 YFSETQ. The chain's CDR3 is CASSESAGANVLTF. The CDR3 DNA reads as TGCGCCAGCAGCGAGAGCGCCGGGGCCAACGTCCTGACTTTC.

The chain couples TRBV28 to TRBJ2-2; TRBD2 agrees at 7 bases. The trim removed 6 bases at V and 1 base at J, leaving 8 bases unmatched. Germline lookup yields CDR1 MDHEN and CDR2 SYDVKM. The CDR3 runs to 16 residues. CDR3 nucleotides: TGTGCCAGCAGACCCGGTGGGGGGGGGAACACCGGGGAGCTGTTTTTT. This encodes CASRPGGGGNTGELFF.

This clone was counted a few times. The chain has TRBV5-4 and TRBJ1-1; TRBD1 matches at 9 bases. The CDR3 has 15 residues. Trimming took 4 bases from V and 4 from J; bases not matched to a gene: 8. Germline V lookup: CDR1 SGHNT, CDR2 YYREEE (reference sequence). The CDR3 DNA reads as TGTGCCAGCAGCCCCGTAGGGACAGGGTTCACTGAAGCTTTCTTT. Its translation: CASSPVGTGFTEAFF.

The rearrangement uses TRBV11-2 and TRBJ2-2; tentatively, D is TRBD2 (6 bases). The CDR3 sequence is 14 residues long. From germline, CDR1 is SGHAT and CDR2 FQNNGV. The V and J ends lost 5 bases and 5 bases respectively, with 12 bases between them. CDR3 in amino acids: CASSVREETGELFF. The CDR3 DNA follows: TGTGCCAGCAGCGTCAGGGAGGAGACCGGGGAGCTGTTTTTT.

This clone was detected only a few times. The genes are TRBV5-1 and TRBJ2-3, with D possibly matching TRBD2 (5 bases). V dropped 6 bases and J dropped 1 base, with 15 bases sitting between them. CDR3 size: 15 residues. CDR1 SGHRS and CDR2 YFSETQ come from the germline V gene. CDR3 loop: CASTTTYGGTDTQYF. CDR3 coding DNA: TGCGCCAGCACGACTACCTATGGGGGCACAGATACGCAGTATTTT.

The chain couples TRBV19 to TRBJ1-3; D gene ambiguous. V was clipped by 3 bases and J by 6 bases, with 9 bases between them. The CDR3 covers 13 residues. In germline, CDR1 is LNHDA, CDR2 SQIVND (reference sequence). CDR3 nucleotide sequence: TGTGCCAGTAGTATTGGCCGTCAAAACACCATATATTTT. Translation gives CASSIGRQNTIYF.

The chain is built from TRBV19 and TRBJ2-1; 11 nucleotides agree with TRBD2. With V trimmed by 3 bases and J by 1 base, 11 bases remained unmatched. This CDR3 is built from 19 residues. The V gene's germline CDR1 is LNHDA and CDR2 SQIVND (reference sequence). CDR3 residues: CASSIKITGLAVSYNEQFF. The DNA of the CDR3 is TGTGCCAGTAGTATTAAGATTACGGGACTAGCGGTGTCCTACAATGAGCAGTTCTTC.

A note on this clone: Other DNA sequences in this specimen translate into the identical CDR3. The V and J genes are TRBV6-2 or TRBV6-3 and TRBJ1-2, with a tentative D call TRBD1 (6 bases). Trimming shortened V by 2 bases and J by 2 bases, and 6 bases separated the two germline ends. The length of the CDR3 is 13 residues. CDR1 and CDR2 (germline): MNHEY, SVGEGT. CDR3 nucleotide sequence: TGTGCCAGCAGTTACACAGGGAACTATGGCTACACCTTC. Protein sequence: CASSYTGNYGYTF.